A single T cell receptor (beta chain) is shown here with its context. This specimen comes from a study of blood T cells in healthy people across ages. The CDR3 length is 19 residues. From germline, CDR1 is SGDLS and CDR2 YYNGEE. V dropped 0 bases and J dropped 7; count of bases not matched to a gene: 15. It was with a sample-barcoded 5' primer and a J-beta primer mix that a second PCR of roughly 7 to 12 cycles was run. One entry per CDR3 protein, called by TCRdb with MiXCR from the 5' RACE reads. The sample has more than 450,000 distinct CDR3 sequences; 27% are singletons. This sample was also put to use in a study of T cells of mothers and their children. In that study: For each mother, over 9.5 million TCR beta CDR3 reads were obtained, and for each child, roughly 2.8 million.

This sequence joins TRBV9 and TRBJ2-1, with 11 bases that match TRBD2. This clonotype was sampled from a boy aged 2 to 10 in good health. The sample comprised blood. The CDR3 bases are TGTGCCAGCAGCGTAGTCGGTAGCGGGAGGGCCGGGAGGTTTAATGAGCAGTTCTTC. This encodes CASSVVGSGRAGRFNEQFF.